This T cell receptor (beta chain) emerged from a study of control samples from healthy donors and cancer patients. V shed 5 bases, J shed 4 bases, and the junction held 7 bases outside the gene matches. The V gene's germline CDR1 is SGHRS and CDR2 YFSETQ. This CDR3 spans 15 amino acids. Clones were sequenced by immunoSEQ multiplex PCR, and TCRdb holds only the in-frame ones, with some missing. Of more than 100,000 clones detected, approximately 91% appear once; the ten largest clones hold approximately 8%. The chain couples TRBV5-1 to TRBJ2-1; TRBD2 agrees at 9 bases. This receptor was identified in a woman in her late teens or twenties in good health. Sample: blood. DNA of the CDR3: TGCGCCAGCAGTCCCGGGACTAGCAAGTACAATGAGCAGTTCTTC. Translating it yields CASSPGTSKYNEQFF.